Shown below are 17 T cell receptor beta chains from a single sample sequenced in a study of patients and donors after allogeneic stem cell transplantation. TCRdb independently ran MiXCR on the RT-PCR reads; one entry per CDR3 protein. The sample lists 15,000 to 20,000 distinct CDR3 sequences; under 35% were seen once. The sample taken for sequencing was blood, either unsorted or a sorted T cell fraction (not recorded which). The receptors were gathered from a human donor who was either an allogeneic HSCT recipient or a stem cell or donor lymphocyte infusion donor (not recorded which). It is not recorded whose cells these are; they may come from a transplant donor.

This chain joins TRBV27 and TRBJ1-1; no firm D call. V shed 7 bases and J shed 0 bases, with 6 bases lying between them. The CDR3 is made up of 12 amino acids. Germline assignment: CDR1 MNHEY and CDR2 SMNVEV (reference sequence). The DNA of the CDR3 is TGTGCCAGCAAATCATTGAACACTGAAGCTTTCTTT. It yields the protein CASKSLNTEAFF.

This clonotype has a count of ten or more. The chain carries TRBV6-5 and TRBJ1-6; D call uncertain. V was shortened by 0 bases and J by 9 bases, with 9 bases between the two germline ends. This CDR3 is 14 amino acids long. Germline V gene data show CDR1 as MNHEY and CDR2 as SVGAGI. CDR3 bases: TGTGCCAGCAGTTACTCGCGAGGAGTTTCACCCCTCCACTTT. It codes for CASSYSRGVSPLHF.

The chain uses TRBV9 and TRBJ2-3; D not resolved. The CDR3 is 16 residues long. Germline loops: CDR1 SGDLS, CDR2 YYNGEE. The V end was cut by 0 bases, the J end by 0 bases, with 11 bases between. The DNA for the CDR3 is TGTGCCAGCAGCGTAGGTCCCGTCTTTAGCACAGATACGCAGTATTTT. Translated, it gives CASSVGPVFSTDTQYF.

The gene calls are TRBV3-1 and TRBJ2-1; 12 bases are shared with TRBD2. Germline V lookup: CDR1 LGHDT, CDR2 YNNKEL (reference sequence). This CDR3 has 17 residues. Unmatched junction bases numbered 8, after V lost 6 bases and J lost 2 bases. The CDR3 protein is CASSRLAGALTYNEQFF. In nucleotides, the CDR3 is TGTGCCAGCAGTCGACTAGCGGGGGCCTTAACCTACAATGAGCAGTTCTTC.

This clonotype has more than one count but fewer than ten. The V call is TRBV7-9, the J call TRBJ1-2; D remains ambiguous. Looked up from germline, CDR1 is SEHNR and CDR2 is FQNEAQ (reference sequence). The CDR3 length is 11 residues. V was clipped by 5 bases and J by 8 bases, with 9 bases between them. In nucleotides, the CDR3 is TGTGCCAGCAGCCGTCAAATGGGCTACACCTTC. Residues: CASSRQMGYTF.

This clonotype occurred a few times. The CDR3 nucleotides read TGTGCCAGCAGTTTAAGGCCAAGTGGGGTGGTGAACACCGGGGAGCTGTTTTTT. Translation: CASSLRPSGVVNTGELFF. The genes are TRBV28 and TRBJ2-2; D is ambiguous. The germline V and J ends were trimmed by 2 bases and 1 base, with 17 bases remaining between them. CDR3 length: 18 amino acids. Germline values: CDR1 MDHEN, CDR2 SYDVKM.

This clonotype was observed at least ten times. J is TRBJ1-2 and V is TRBV5-5; D is ambiguous. Germline CDR1 SGHKS, CDR2 YYEKEE (reference sequence). The length of the CDR3 is 12 residues. V lost 1 base, J lost 8 bases, and 9 bases lay in between. CDR3 residues: CASSLFGQGYTF. The CDR3 coding sequence is TGTGCCAGCAGCTTGTTTGGGCAAGGCTACACCTTC.

CDR3 nucleotide sequence: TGTGCCAGCAGCTCTCGACAGGGGAGGGACAATGAGCAGTTCTTC. As protein: CASSSRQGRDNEQFF. The chain uses TRBV7-9 and TRBJ2-1; D perhaps matches TRBD1 (8 bases). Germline V gene data show CDR1 as SEHNR and CDR2 as FQNEAQ (reference sequence). The CDR3 runs 15 residues. Trimming removed 4 bases at V and 5 bases at J, with 15 bases between. Full variable domain (remainder filled in from reference TRBV7-9 and TRBJ2-1): DTGVSQNPRHKITKRGQNVTFRCDPISEHNRLYWYRQTLGQGPEFLTYFQNEAQLEKSRLLSDRFSAERPKGSFSTLEIQRTEQGDSAMYLCASSSRQGRDNEQFFGPGTRLTVL.

In DNA, the CDR3 is TGTGCCAGCTCACCCCGCGTGTTGCTGGGACCCAGCAATCAGCCCCAGCATTTT. Protein sequence: CASSPRVLLGPSNQPQHF. The V call is TRBV18, the J call TRBJ1-5; tentatively, D is TRBD1 (5 bases). The CDR3 sequence is 18 residues long. The V end was cut by 3 bases, the J end by 1 base, with 19 bases between. CDR1 and CDR2 (germline): KGHSH, LQKENI.

This clonotype is deemed medium-sized. V is TRBV20-1 and J is TRBJ1-2, with 8 nucleotides matching TRBD1. This CDR3 is 15 amino acids long. The J segment lost 6 bases and the V segment lost 6 bases, leaving 15 bases of the junction unmatched. Germline V gene data show CDR1 as DFQATT and CDR2 as SNEGSKA (reference sequence). The CDR3 protein is CSAPGTGALGDGYTF. CDR3 coding DNA: TGCAGTGCGCCCGGGACAGGTGCCCTGGGGGATGGCTACACCTTC.

This clonotype occurred a few times. The chain recombines TRBV4-1 with TRBJ1-2; no reliable D call. V gave up 4 bases and J gave up 8 bases, with 14 bases separating them. The CDR3 is 13 residues long. Germline V gene data show CDR1 as MGHRA and CDR2 as YSYEKL. CDR3 sequence reads: CASSLTGVGGYTF. In nucleotides, the CDR3 is TGCGCCAGCAGCCTCACCGGGGTGGGAGGCTACACCTTC.

This chain joins TRBV20-1 and TRBJ2-7; D is undetermined. The CDR3 consists of 15 residues. V was shortened by 0 bases and J by 0 bases, with 12 bases between the two germline ends. Germline V gene data show CDR1 as DFQATT and CDR2 as SNEGSKA (reference sequence). This chain's CDR3 is CSAREPVESSYEQYF. The CDR3 nucleotides read TGCAGTGCTAGAGAACCAGTCGAGAGCTCCTACGAGCAGTACTTC.

The V call is TRBV7-3, the J call TRBJ1-1; D unclear. CDR1 SGHTA and CDR2 FQGTGA come from the germline V gene. This CDR3 is built from 13 residues. With 3 bases removed from V and 4 bases from J, the gap between germline ends came to 9 bases. CDR3 DNA: TGTGCCAGCAGCTTTTGGGGTGGCACTGAAGCTTTCTTT. It specifies CASSFWGGTEAFF.

This clonotype was found once. The gene calls are TRBV3-1 and TRBJ2-1; D gene uncertain. The V gene's germline CDR1 is LGHDT and CDR2 YNNKEL (reference sequence). The CDR3 extends over 15 amino acids. V gave up 1 base and J gave up 4 bases, with 11 bases separating them. Here the CDR3 DNA reads TGTGCCAGCAGCCAAGGGGTCAGAGGATACAATGAGCAGTTCTTC. This sequence encodes CASSQGVRGYNEQFF.

The sample holds a few counts of this clonotype. The chain employs TRBV5-6 and TRBJ1-1; D uncertain. The CDR3 covers 15 residues. The V gene lost 4 bases and the J gene lost 1 base, with 14 bases spanning the gap. From germline, CDR1 is SGHDT and CDR2 YYEEEE. CDR3 nucleotides: TGTGCCAGCAGCCCCGTAGGATTGGAGAACACTGAAGCTTTCTTT. Its translation is CASSPVGLENTEAFF. The whole variable domain, remainder taken from reference TRBV5-6 and TRBJ1-1, is DAGVTQSPTHLIKTRGQQVTLRCSPKSGHDTVSWYQQALGQGPQFIFQYYEEEERQRGNFPDRFSGHQFPNYSSELNVNALLLGDSALYLCASSPVGLENTEAFFGQGTRLTVV.

This clonotype was observed a few times. V gene TRBV4-2 combines with J gene TRBJ1-1; D gene ambiguous. CDR3 size: 15 residues. Germline CDR1 LGHNA, CDR2 YNFKEQ. Trimming shortened V by 1 base and J by 4 bases, and 13 bases separated the two germline ends. The CDR3, as DNA: TGTGCCAGCAGCCAAGTGAACAGTAAGGGCACTGAAGCTTTCTTT. It specifies CASSQVNSKGTEAFF.

This rearrangement joins TRBV4-3 to TRBJ1-2, with no clear D. Trimming pared 3 bases from V and 5 bases from J, leaving 10 bases between. The length of the CDR3 is 13 residues. CDR1 LGHNA and CDR2 YSLEER come from the germline V gene. Here the CDR3 reads CASSHLLEYGYTF. The CDR3 DNA is TGCGCCAGCAGCCATCTACTCGAGTATGGCTACACCTTC.